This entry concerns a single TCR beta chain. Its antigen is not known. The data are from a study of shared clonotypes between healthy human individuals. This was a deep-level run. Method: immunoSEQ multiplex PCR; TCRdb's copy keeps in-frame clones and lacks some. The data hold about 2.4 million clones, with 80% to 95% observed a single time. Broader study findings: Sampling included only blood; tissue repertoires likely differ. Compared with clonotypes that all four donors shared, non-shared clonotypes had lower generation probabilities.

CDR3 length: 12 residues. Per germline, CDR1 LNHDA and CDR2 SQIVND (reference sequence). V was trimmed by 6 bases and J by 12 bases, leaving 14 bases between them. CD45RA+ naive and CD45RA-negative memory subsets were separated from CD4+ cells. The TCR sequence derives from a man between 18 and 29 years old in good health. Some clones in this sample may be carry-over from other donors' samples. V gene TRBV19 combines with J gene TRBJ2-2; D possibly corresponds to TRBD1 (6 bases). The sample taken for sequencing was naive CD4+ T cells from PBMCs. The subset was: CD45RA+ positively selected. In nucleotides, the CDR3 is TGTGCCAGTAGCATCGGACAGAGGAAGCTGTTTTTT. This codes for CASSIGQRKLFF.